The clone carrying this T cell receptor beta chain appeared a few times. Its antigen is unidentified. The germline CDR1 and CDR2 sequences are MNHEY and SMNVEV (reference sequence). Trimming took 4 bases from V and 5 from J, leaving 10 bases between them. The CDR3 consists of 13 residues. The data were obtained in a study of identical twins. From the 5' RACE reads, TCRdb called clonotypes with MiXCR, one entry per CDR3 protein. The data contain around 570,000 distinct CDR3 sequences, 9% to 10% of them singletons. The study's findings and limits: Conclusions relied on cross-sectional statistical analysis, not following the same donors. Compared with unrelated sharing, twin-shared out-of-frame alpha sequences had more low-probability sequences.

Another study also made use of these data, one on yellow fever vaccine responses in identical twins.

The V gene is TRBV27, the J gene TRBJ2-3; D ambiguous. Material for sequencing was PBMCs. The receptor comes from a woman aged 18-29 years in good health. The CDR3 nucleotides read TGTGCCAGCAGTTCTCGGGCAGGAGATACGCAGTATTTT. Translated: CASSSRAGDTQYF.